The 24 T cell receptor beta chains below come from one sample, sequenced in a study of regulatory T cells in long-lasting Graves disease. Regarding time point: persistent/refractory GD, antithyroid drugs over 5 years with positive TRAb. TCR sequences were obtained from RNA taken from PBMCs. Relying on iRepertoire HTBI primers and Arm-PCR of CDR3 regions, the team built TCR beta libraries. TCRdb reprocessed the multiplex PCR reads via MiXCR and lists one record per CDR3 protein. The table lists about 470,000 distinct CDR3 sequences, more than 20% of them singletons, with less than 9% in the top ten. Specimen: peripheral blood mononuclear cells (PBMCs), collected when the disease was refractory, from a patient treated with antithyroid drugs. The receptor set was obtained from a female donor with Graves disease.

CDR3 coding DNA: TGTGCCAGCAGCCGTAGACTAGCGGGATCTAATGAGCAGTTCTTC. It codes for CASSRRLAGSNEQFF. The chain carries TRBV28 and TRBJ2-1, with TRBD2 matching over 11 bases. The CDR3 extends over 15 amino acids. The J segment lost 7 bases and the V segment lost 6 bases, leaving 8 bases of the junction unmatched. Looked up from germline, CDR1 is MDHEN and CDR2 is SYDVKM.

This clonotype was counted many times. The chain couples TRBV6-5 to TRBJ2-7; 9 bases are a match to TRBD1. The trim removed 4 bases at V and 3 bases at J, leaving 4 bases unmatched. The germline CDR1 and CDR2 sequences are MNHEY and SVGAGI. This CDR3 spans 14 amino acids. The CDR3 bases are TGTGCCAGCAGTTTAGACAGGGGGTACTACGAGCAGTACTTC. It encodes CASSLDRGYYEQYF.

The J gene is TRBJ1-6, the V gene TRBV10-3; 7 bases are a match to TRBD1. V lost 7 bases, J lost 8 bases, and 5 bases stayed unmatched. Per the germline V gene, CDR1 is ENHRY and CDR2 is SYGVKD. The CDR3 is 13 residues long. CDR3 protein: CAITIDRDSPLHF. DNA for the CDR3: TGTGCCATCACTATAGACAGGGATTCACCCCTCCACTTT.

The chain combines TRBV19 with TRBJ2-5; perhaps TRBD2 as D (7 bases). CDR1 and CDR2 from the germline V gene are LNHDA and SQIVND (reference sequence). The CDR3 consists of 14 residues. The V gene lost 10 bases and the J gene lost 2 bases, with 17 bases spanning the gap. The CDR3 DNA reads TGTGCCACCTCGGTTGCGGGGGCACAAGAGACCCAGTACTTC. It encodes CATSVAGAQETQYF.

This sequence joins TRBV28 and TRBJ2-1; TRBD2 aligns across 11 bases. Germline V gene data show CDR1 as MDHEN and CDR2 as SYDVKM. The CDR3 contains 13 residues. V gave up 8 bases and J gave up 12 bases; unmatched junction bases: 9. CDR3 nucleotides: TGTGCCAGCGTAGCGGGAGGGCCACGTGCGCAGTTCTTC. This encodes CASVAGGPRAQFF.

The chain recombines TRBV4-1 with TRBJ1-2; 7 bases map to TRBD1. Germline V CDR1 and CDR2: MGHRA, YSYEKL. CDR3 length: 15 residues. The V and J ends lost 0 bases and 2 bases, in that order; junction bases with no gene match: 3. The CDR3, as DNA: TGCGCCAGCAGCCAAGAGGAGACAGGGAACTATGGCTACACCTTC. It translates to CASSQEETGNYGYTF.

This clonotype was counted between two and nine times. The chain links TRBV30 to TRBJ2-7; the D gene is possibly TRBD1 (6 bases). V gave up 6 bases and J gave up 4 bases, with 16 bases separating them. The length of the CDR3 is 13 residues. CDR1 is GTSNPN, CDR2 SVGIG, per germline (reference sequence). For the CDR3, the DNA is TGTGCCTGTATTTGGACAGCACCATACGAGCAGTACTTC. Residues: CACIWTAPYEQYF.

The chain joins TRBV9 to TRBJ1-1; D is undetermined. Deletions cut 2 bases from V and 2 bases from J, with 10 bases between. There are 14 residues in the CDR3. In germline, CDR1 is SGDLS, CDR2 YYNGEE. In nucleotides, the CDR3 is TGTGCCAGCAGCGTTGGTTGGATTAACACTGAAGCTTTCTTT. Translated: CASSVGWINTEAFF.

This clonotype appeared a few times. The chain has TRBV6-1 and TRBJ1-1, with 11 bases identical to TRBD1. V shed 5 bases, J shed 7 bases, and the junction held 6 bases outside the gene matches. The germline V gene encodes CDR1 MNHNS and CDR2 SASEGT. The CDR3 has 14 amino acids. The CDR3 here is CASSNGQGAVEAFF. In DNA, the CDR3 is TGTGCCAGCAGTAACGGACAGGGGGCGGTTGAAGCTTTCTTT.

This sequence joins TRBV19 and TRBJ1-1; 8 bases agree with TRBD1. Looked up from germline, CDR1 is LNHDA and CDR2 is SQIVND (reference sequence). V dropped 3 bases and J dropped 4; count of bases not matched to a gene: 7. CDR3 length: 15 residues. The CDR3, as DNA: TGTGCCAGTAGTATCGGACAGGGTATATTCACTGAAGCTTTCTTT. Protein: CASSIGQGIFTEAFF. Drawing the rest from reference TRBV19 and TRBJ1-1, the complete variable domain is DGGITQSPKYLFRKEGQNVTLSCEQNLNHDAMYWYRQDPGQGLRLIYYSQIVNDFQKGDIAEGYSVSREKKESFPLTVTSAQKNPTAFYLCASSIGQGIFTEAFFGQGTRLTVV.

This clonotype was seen repeatedly, ten times or more. This sequence joins TRBV20-1 and TRBJ2-5; 9 positions match TRBD1. With V trimmed by 1 base and J by 3 bases, 3 bases remained unmatched. The CDR3 extends over 14 amino acids. Germline V gene data show CDR1 as DFQATT and CDR2 as SNEGSKA (reference sequence). The CDR3 sequence: CSARGGTGKETQYF. The CDR3 DNA reads as TGCAGTGCTAGAGGGGGGACAGGGAAAGAGACCCAGTACTTC.

This clonotype was picked up one time. A far larger clone is only one base removed, so a read error is likely. This rearrangement joins TRBV7-3 to TRBJ2-5, with 10 bases identical to TRBD2. The germline gives CDR1 SGHTA, CDR2 FQGTGA. V was clipped by 6 bases and J by 4 bases; unmatched bases: 11. The CDR3 consists of 16 residues. DNA of the CDR3: TGTGCCAGCAGTTTACCCACTAGCGGGACAGGAGAGACCCAGTACTTC. Its translation: CASSLPTSGTGETQYF.

A few counts support this clonotype. The chain uses TRBV10-3 and TRBJ1-5; TRBD1 is a possible D gene (5 bases). This CDR3 is built from 16 residues. V was cut by 2 bases and J by 0 bases, with 11 bases left in between. Germline V gene sequence: CDR1 ENHRY, CDR2 SYGVKD. CDR3 DNA: TGTGCCATCAGTGAGGGGACCGCACTTAGCAATCAGCCCCAGCATTTT. This translates into CAISEGTALSNQPQHF.

This clonotype turned up a few times. The chain joins TRBV10-3 to TRBJ2-7; 9 nucleotides agree with TRBD2. The CDR3 totals 16 residues. With V trimmed by 6 bases and J by 2 bases, 11 bases remained unmatched. Germline V CDR1 and CDR2: ENHRY, SYGVKD. As DNA, the CDR3 is TGTGCCATCAGGGAACGGGGGCTAGCGGGACCCTACGAGCAGTACTTC. Amino acids: CAIRERGLAGPYEQYF.

This chain uses TRBV29-1 with TRBJ2-1; D is possibly TRBD2 (5 bases). CDR3 length equals 15 residues. The ends were cut back, 6 bases at V and 1 base at J, with 16 bases in the middle. CDR1 is SQVTM, CDR2 ANQGSEA, per germline. The CDR3 DNA follows: TGCAGCGTACCCACCGGAGCGGAGTCCTACAATGAGCAGTTCTTC. As protein: CSVPTGAESYNEQFF.

Ten or more counts support this clonotype. The rearrangement joins TRBV9 to TRBJ1-2, with TRBD1 as a possible D gene (5 bases). V was trimmed by 4 bases and J by 0 bases, leaving 13 bases between them. The CDR3 covers 15 residues. Germline lookup yields CDR1 SGDLS and CDR2 YYNGEE. CDR3 in DNA: TGTGCCAGCAGCCCCGGGGAGGGGACTAACTATGGCTACACCTTC. It specifies CASSPGEGTNYGYTF.

This clonotype was observed at least ten times. V and J are TRBV12-3 or TRBV12-4 and TRBJ1-6; D is undetermined. CDR3 length: 16 residues. The V and J ends lost 1 base and 10 bases respectively, with 17 bases between them. As DNA, the CDR3 is TGTGCCAGCAGTTTAGGATGGCCTCCCGCGAGATCACCCCTCCACTTT. This gives the protein CASSLGWPPARSPLHF.

This chain's CDR3 is CASSPSGSGVYEQYF. The CDR3, as DNA: TGTGCCAGCAGCCCGAGCGGGAGTGGTGTATACGAGCAGTACTTC. The chain links TRBV12-3 or TRBV12-4 to TRBJ2-7; 8 nucleotides align to TRBD2. Trimming at V came to 6 bases and at J to 4 bases, leaving 11 bases not matched to a gene. The CDR3 spans 15 residues.

The CDR3 DNA is TGTGCCAGCAGTGAGGTTGGGGTGGCGGAGACCCAGTACTTC. Protein sequence: CASSEVGVAETQYF. The V and J genes are TRBV6-1 and TRBJ2-5, with D unresolved. Trimming removed 3 bases at V and 5 bases at J, with 13 bases between. The CDR3 is 14 residues long. The germline CDR1 and CDR2 sequences are MNHNS and SASEGT.

This clonotype was counted at least ten times. The rearrangement joins TRBV28 to TRBJ2-5; D is unresolved. V was clipped by 4 bases and J by 2 bases, with 17 bases between them. The CDR3 covers 16 residues. The V gene's germline CDR1 is MDHEN and CDR2 SYDVKM. The CDR3 DNA reads as TGTGCCAGCAGTTCTTATAAGACACAAATTCAAGAGACCCAGTACTTC. This translates into CASSSYKTQIQETQYF.

The chain combines TRBV18 with TRBJ2-5; either TRBD1 or TRBD2 may supply D (5 bases each). From germline, CDR1 is KGHSH and CDR2 LQKENI. The CDR3 loop spans 17 amino acids. V shed 1 base and J shed 4 bases, with 19 bases lying between them. The CDR3 DNA reads TGTGCCAGCTCACCACAAGGGACGTCCGGGCTACGAGAGACCCAGTACTTC. Translating it yields CASSPQGTSGLRETQYF.

This clonotype came up many times. J is TRBJ1-1 and V is TRBV28; tentatively, D is TRBD1 (6 bases). CDR1 and CDR2 (germline): MDHEN, SYDVKM. V was shortened by 7 bases and J by 1 base, with 13 bases between the two germline ends. CDR3 length: 14 amino acids. CDR3: CASKSWGANTEAFF. CDR3 nucleotides: TGTGCCAGCAAGTCATGGGGGGCGAACACTGAAGCTTTCTTT.

The chain has TRBV5-5 and TRBJ1-1, with D perhaps TRBD1 (6 bases). Germline loops: CDR1 SGHKS, CDR2 YYEKEE (reference sequence). The CDR3 has 15 residues. The ends were cut back, 2 bases at V and 4 bases at J, with 15 bases in the middle. The CDR3 loop reads CASSFTGAIVTEAFF. CDR3 nucleotides: TGTGCCAGCAGCTTTACGGGGGCGATCGTCACTGAAGCTTTCTTT.

The V and J genes are TRBV2 and TRBJ1-6, with 10 bases that match TRBD1. This CDR3 is 15 amino acids long. J gave up 10 bases and V 6 bases, and 9 bases lay outside the gene matches. Germline values: CDR1 SNHLY, CDR2 FYNNEI. The CDR3 sequence is CASRAGTGAGSPLHF. CDR3 sequence (DNA): TGTGCCAGCAGAGCCGGGACAGGGGCGGGGTCACCCCTCCACTTT.